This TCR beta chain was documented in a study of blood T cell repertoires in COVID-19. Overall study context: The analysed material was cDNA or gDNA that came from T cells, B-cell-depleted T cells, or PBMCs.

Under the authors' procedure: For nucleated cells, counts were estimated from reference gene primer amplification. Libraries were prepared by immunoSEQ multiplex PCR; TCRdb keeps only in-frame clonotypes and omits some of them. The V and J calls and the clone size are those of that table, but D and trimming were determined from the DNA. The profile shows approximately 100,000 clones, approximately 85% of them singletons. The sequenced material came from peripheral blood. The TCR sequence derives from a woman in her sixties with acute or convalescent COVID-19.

The CDR3 loop is CASSLGLVFSGELFF. The CDR3 region has the DNA TGTGCCAGCAGCTTGGGACTAGTGTTTTCCGGGGAGCTGTTTTTT. The rearrangement links TRBV11-2 to TRBJ2-2; 8 bases are shared with TRBD2. Losses at the gene ends were 3 bases for V and 6 bases for J; bases not matched to a gene: 6. Looked up from germline, CDR1 is SGHAT and CDR2 is FQNNGV. CDR3 size: 15 residues.